The source of this T cell receptor (beta chain) is a study of T cell responses to AZD1222 COVID-19 vaccine. Study observations and caveats: Spike-specific TCR breadth and depth went up after people got two AZD1222 doses.

Using immunoSEQ multiplex PCR, the repertoire was profiled, and TCRdb retains in-frame clones only, with some absent. Seen here are about 190,000 clones, around 87% observed once, and the top ten hold around 2.9%. A note on this clone: Antigen unknown.

The V gene lost 2 bases and the J gene lost 7 bases, with 12 bases spanning the gap. CDR3 length: 14 residues. Germline loops: CDR1 SGHDT, CDR2 YYEEEE. This chain connects TRBV5-6 to TRBJ2-2; TRBD1 might be the D (6 bases). The clonotype was recovered from an adult in good health. The sample in question was peripheral blood, obtained on day 0 of MenACWY control vaccination. The CDR3 loop is CASSLPRGGGELFF. The CDR3 DNA is TGTGCCAGCAGCTTACCCAGGGGTGGCGGGGAGCTGTTTTTT.